This T cell receptor beta chain was captured by sequencing in a study of T cell responses to AZD1222 COVID-19 vaccine. Regarding the study as a whole: Donors skewed white British and female; clonal diversity was possibly underestimated. Repertoires were obtained only post-peak T cell response. A reported finding is that nearly half of spike-specific TCRs target unmutated variant regions.

This CDR3 region has 18 residues. V gave up 2 bases and J gave up 9 bases, with 26 bases separating them. CDR1 and CDR2 (germline): SGHDN, FVKESK. Profiled with immunoSEQ multiplex PCR; TCRdb holds only in-frame clones, not every one. In the table there are roughly 140,000 clones, about 90% of which are singletons. As to this clone: Its antigen is not identified.

This chain links TRBV14 with TRBJ2-1; a weak D match, TRBD1 (6 bases). The sample was peripheral blood, taken on day 0 of AZD1222 vaccination. This sequence originates from an adult in good health. CDR3: CASSQTYPDSAGEIEQFF. Here the CDR3 DNA reads TGTGCCAGCAGCCAAACGTATCCGGACAGTGCAGGGGAGATTGAGCAGTTCTTC.